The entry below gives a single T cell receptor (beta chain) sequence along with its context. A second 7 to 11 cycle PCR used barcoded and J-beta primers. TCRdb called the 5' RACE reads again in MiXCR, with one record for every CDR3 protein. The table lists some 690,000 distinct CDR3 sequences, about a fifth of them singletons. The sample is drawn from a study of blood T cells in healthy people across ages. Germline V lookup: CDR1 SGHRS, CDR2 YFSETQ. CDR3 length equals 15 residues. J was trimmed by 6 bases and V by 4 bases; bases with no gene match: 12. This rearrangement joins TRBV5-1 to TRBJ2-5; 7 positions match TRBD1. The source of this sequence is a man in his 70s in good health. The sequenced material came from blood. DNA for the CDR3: TGCGCCAGCAGCCCTGGGGTCCGGGACAGCCAGACCCAGTACTTC. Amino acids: CASSPGVRDSQTQYF.